The 9 T cell receptor beta chains given below trace back to one sample, sequenced in a study of blood T cell repertoires in COVID-19. Profiled with immunoSEQ multiplex PCR; TCRdb holds only in-frame clones, not every one. The data hold 55,000 to 75,000 clones, with 80% to 85% observed a single time. The sample consisted of peripheral blood. The receptors derive from a man of 80 years or more with COVID-19, enrolled during active disease.

J is TRBJ2-1 and V is TRBV7-2, with 7 positions matching TRBD1. CDR1 and CDR2 (germline): SGHTA, FQGNSA. There are 15 residues in the CDR3. After removal of 4 bases from V and 9 bases from J, the junction contained 12 bases not matched to a gene. This chain's CDR3 is CASSSRRQGSAEQFF. The CDR3 coding sequence is TGTGCCAGCAGCTCGAGGCGACAGGGTTCGGCTGAGCAGTTCTTC.

This clone is a singleton in its sample. This sequence joins TRBV6-6 and TRBJ2-1; 9 nucleotides align to TRBD2. V shed 7 bases and J 1 base; nucleotides not matched to a gene: 2. The CDR3 consists of 14 residues. Germline loops: CDR1 MNHNY, CDR2 SVGAGI (reference sequence). The CDR3 is CASMLAGSYNEQFF. The CDR3 nucleotides are TGTGCCAGCATGCTAGCGGGATCCTACAATGAGCAGTTCTTC.

The chain links TRBV7-2 to TRBJ1-2; TRBD1 matches at 7 bases. The CDR3 covers 15 residues. J lost 7 bases, V lost 5 bases, and 13 bases had no gene match. The V gene's germline CDR1 is SGHTA and CDR2 FQGNSA. The DNA of the CDR3 is TGTGCCAGCAGCCCAGCCGCGCAGGGGGTGCGTGGCTACACCTTC. Translation gives CASSPAAQGVRGYTF.

The chain joins TRBV7-9 to TRBJ1-1, with a possible D match to TRBD1 (6 bases). The V end lost 4 bases, the J end lost 1 base, and 16 bases lay between the germline ends. Germline V gene lookup returns CDR1 SEHNR and CDR2 FQNEAQ (reference sequence). The CDR3 is 16 residues long. In DNA form, the CDR3 reads TGTGCCAGCAGCTCCCTCCTACAGACAGGGAACACTGAAGCTTTCTTT. Its protein product is CASSSLLQTGNTEAFF. The entire variable domain, with the rest obtained from reference TRBV7-9 and TRBJ1-1, is as follows: DTGVSQNPRHKITKRGQNVTFRCDPISEHNRLYWYRQTLGQGPEFLTYFQNEAQLEKSRLLSDRFSAERPKGSFSTLEIQRTEQGDSAMYLCASSSLLQTGNTEAFFGQGTRLTVV.

The chain joins TRBV2 to TRBJ1-1; D unclear. The CDR3 sequence is 11 residues long. V was pared by 7 bases and J by 4 bases, with 7 bases between. Germline V lookup: CDR1 SNHLY, CDR2 FYNNEI. CDR3 DNA sequence: TGTGCCAGCAACCCAGGCACTGAAGCTTTCTTT. Amino acids: CASNPGTEAFF.

V gene TRBV19 combines with J gene TRBJ1-2; D call uncertain. Germline CDR1 reads LNHDA; CDR2 reads SQIVND (reference sequence). The CDR3 length is 14 residues. Trimming left V 2 bases short and J 4 bases short, with 11 bases between. DNA for the CDR3: TGTGCCAGTAGTATATTAGAGGAACCCTATGGCTACACCTTC. Encoded protein: CASSILEEPYGYTF.

The rearrangement links TRBV27 to TRBJ2-7, with 8 positions matching TRBD1. This CDR3 is 14 amino acids long. V dropped 10 bases and J dropped 5; count of bases not matched to a gene: 13. Germline CDR1 MNHEY, CDR2 SMNVEV (reference sequence). The CDR3 DNA reads as TGTGCCACCGGTCAGGGGGCGGGTATTGACGAGCAGTACTTC. The encoded protein is CATGQGAGIDEQYF.

V and J are TRBV11-2 and TRBJ2-1; no clear D. Trimming took 5 bases from V and 3 from J, leaving 14 bases between them. Germline V gene lookup returns CDR1 SGHAT and CDR2 FQNNGV. The CDR3 extends over 15 amino acids. The DNA for the CDR3 is TGTGCCAGCAGCACTCCCGTAGAGTTCTACAATGAGCAGTTCTTC. Amino acid sequence: CASSTPVEFYNEQFF.

The chain links TRBV5-8 to TRBJ1-3, with 10 bases fitting TRBD1. Germline-derived CDR1 and CDR2 are SGHTS and YDEGEE. The J segment lost 4 bases and the V segment lost 4 bases, leaving 5 bases of the junction unmatched. CDR3 size: 15 residues. In DNA, the CDR3 is TGTGCCAGCAGCAGGGACAGGGGAGGAGGAAACACCATATATTTT. It is translated as CASSRDRGGGNTIYF.